The sequence of this TCR beta chain was determined in a study of control samples from healthy donors and cancer patients. Measured with immunoSEQ multiplex PCR; TCRdb has only the in-frame clones, and not every one. In the table there are about 98,000 clones, around 80% of which are singletons. CDR3 size: 11 residues. Deletions cut 0 bases from V and 14 bases from J, with 6 bases between. Germline-derived CDR1 and CDR2 are SGHTS and YDEGEE. This clonotype was obtained from a woman aged 25 to 39 in good health. The chain joins TRBV5-8 to TRBJ1-6; no clear D. Sequencing was performed on blood. The CDR3 loop is CASSLGRALHF. CDR3 DNA: TGTGCCAGCAGCTTGGGGCGGGCCCTCCACTTT.